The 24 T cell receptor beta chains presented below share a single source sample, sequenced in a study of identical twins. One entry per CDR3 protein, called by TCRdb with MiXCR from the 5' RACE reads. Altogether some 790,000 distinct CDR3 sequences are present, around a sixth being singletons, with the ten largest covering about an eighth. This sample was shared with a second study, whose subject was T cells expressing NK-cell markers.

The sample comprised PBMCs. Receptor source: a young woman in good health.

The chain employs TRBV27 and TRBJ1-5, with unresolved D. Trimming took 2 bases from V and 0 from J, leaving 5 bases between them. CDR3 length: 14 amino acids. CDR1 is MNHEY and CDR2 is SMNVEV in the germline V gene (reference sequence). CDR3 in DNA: TGTGCCAGCAGTTTAGGGGTTAGCAATCAGCCCCAGCATTTT. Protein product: CASSLGVSNQPQHF.

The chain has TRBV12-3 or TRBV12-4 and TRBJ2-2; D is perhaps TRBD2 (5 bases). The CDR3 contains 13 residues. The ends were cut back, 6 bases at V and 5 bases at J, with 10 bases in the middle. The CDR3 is CASRVTRTGELFF. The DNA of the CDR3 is TGTGCCAGCAGGGTAACTAGGACCGGGGAGCTGTTTTTT.

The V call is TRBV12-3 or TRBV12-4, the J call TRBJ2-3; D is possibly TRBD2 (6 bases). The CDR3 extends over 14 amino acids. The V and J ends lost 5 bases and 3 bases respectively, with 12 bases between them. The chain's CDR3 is CASSGGTGTDTQYF. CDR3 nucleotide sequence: TGTGCCAGCAGTGGGGGGACGGGTACAGATACGCAGTATTTT.

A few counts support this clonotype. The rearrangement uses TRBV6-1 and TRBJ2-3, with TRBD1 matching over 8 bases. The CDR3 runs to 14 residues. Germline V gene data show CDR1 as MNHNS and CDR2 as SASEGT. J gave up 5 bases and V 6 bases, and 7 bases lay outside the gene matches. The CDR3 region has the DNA TGTGCCAGCAGCAGGGGGCCCCTCGGAGATACGCAGTATTTT. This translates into CASSRGPLGDTQYF.

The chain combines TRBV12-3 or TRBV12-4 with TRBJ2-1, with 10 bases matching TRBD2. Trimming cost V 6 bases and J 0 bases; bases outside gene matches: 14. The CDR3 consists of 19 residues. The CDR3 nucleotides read TGTGCCAGCAGGCCGAGTCCCGGGACTAGCGTCAGCTCCTACAATGAGCAGTTCTTC. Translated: CASRPSPGTSVSSYNEQFF.

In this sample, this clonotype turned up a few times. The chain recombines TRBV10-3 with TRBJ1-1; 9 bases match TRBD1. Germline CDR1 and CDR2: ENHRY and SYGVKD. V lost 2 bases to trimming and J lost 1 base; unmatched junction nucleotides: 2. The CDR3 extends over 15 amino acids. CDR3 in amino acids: CAISERGQGNTEAFF. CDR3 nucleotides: TGTGCCATCAGTGAGCGGGGACAGGGGAACACTGAAGCTTTCTTT.

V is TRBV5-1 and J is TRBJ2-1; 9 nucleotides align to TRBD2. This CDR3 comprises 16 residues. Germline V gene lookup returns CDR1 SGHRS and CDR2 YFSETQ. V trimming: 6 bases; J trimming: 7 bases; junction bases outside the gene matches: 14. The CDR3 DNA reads TGCGCCAGCATGGGTATAGCGGGAGAGCCGGGAAATGAGCAGTTCTTC. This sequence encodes CASMGIAGEPGNEQFF.

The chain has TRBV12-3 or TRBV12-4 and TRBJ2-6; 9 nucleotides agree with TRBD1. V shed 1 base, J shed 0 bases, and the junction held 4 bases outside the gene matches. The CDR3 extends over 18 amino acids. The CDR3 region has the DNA TGTGCCAGCAGTTTAGGGACAGGGGTTACCTCTGGGGCCAACGTCCTGACTTTC. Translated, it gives CASSLGTGVTSGANVLTF.

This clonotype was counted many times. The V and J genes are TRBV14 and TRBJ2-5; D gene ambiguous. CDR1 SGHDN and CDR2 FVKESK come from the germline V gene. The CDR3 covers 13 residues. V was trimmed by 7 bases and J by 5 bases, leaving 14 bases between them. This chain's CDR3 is CASNGQTWETQYF. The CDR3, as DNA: TGTGCCAGCAACGGCCAGACGTGGGAGACCCAGTACTTC.

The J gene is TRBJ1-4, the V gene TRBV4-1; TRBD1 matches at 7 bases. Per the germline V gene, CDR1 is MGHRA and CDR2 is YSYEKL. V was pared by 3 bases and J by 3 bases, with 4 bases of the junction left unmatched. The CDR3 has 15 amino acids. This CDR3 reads CASSHDRAANEKLFF. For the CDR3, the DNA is TGCGCCAGCAGCCACGACAGGGCGGCTAATGAAAAACTGTTTTTT.

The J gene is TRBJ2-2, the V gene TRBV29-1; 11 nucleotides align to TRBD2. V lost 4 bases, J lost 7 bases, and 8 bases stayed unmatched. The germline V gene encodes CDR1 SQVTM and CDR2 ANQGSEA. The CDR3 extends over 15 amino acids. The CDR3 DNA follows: TGCAGCGTTGTGCCCGGGACTAGCGGTAACGGGGAGCTGTTTTTT. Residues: CSVVPGTSGNGELFF.

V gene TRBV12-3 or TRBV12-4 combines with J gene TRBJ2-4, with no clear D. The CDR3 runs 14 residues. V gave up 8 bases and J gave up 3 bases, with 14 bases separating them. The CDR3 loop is CASARRPIKNIQYF. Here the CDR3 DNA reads TGTGCCAGCGCCCGACGGCCGATCAAAAACATTCAGTACTTC.

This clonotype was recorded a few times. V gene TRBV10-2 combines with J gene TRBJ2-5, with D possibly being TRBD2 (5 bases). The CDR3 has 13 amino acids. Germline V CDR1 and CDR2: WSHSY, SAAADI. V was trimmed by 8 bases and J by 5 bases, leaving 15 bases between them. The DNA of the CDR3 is TGCGCCAGCGTAAACCGGGGATGGGAGACCCAGTACTTC. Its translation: CASVNRGWETQYF.

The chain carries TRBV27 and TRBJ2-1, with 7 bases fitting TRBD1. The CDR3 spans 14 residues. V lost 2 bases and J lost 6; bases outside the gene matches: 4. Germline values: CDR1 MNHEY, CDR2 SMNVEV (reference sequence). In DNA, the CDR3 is TGTGCCAGCAGTTTAGGGACAGAGGGCAATGAGCAGTTCTTC. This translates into CASSLGTEGNEQFF.

The DNA for the CDR3 is TGCAGTGCTAGAGATCCTCGAGGTGGTAATGAGCAGTTCTTC. Its translation is CSARDPRGGNEQFF. The chain joins TRBV20-1 to TRBJ2-1; D remains unclear. Per the germline V gene, CDR1 is DFQATT and CDR2 is SNEGSKA (reference sequence). The germline V and J ends were trimmed by 0 bases and 7 bases, with 13 bases remaining between them. The CDR3 spans 14 residues.

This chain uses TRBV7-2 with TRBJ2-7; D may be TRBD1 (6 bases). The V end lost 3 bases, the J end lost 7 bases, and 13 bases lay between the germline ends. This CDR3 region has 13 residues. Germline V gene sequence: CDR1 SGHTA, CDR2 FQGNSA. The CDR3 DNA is TGTGCCAGCAGCTTTTTGACAGGAAAGGAGCAGTACTTC. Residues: CASSFLTGKEQYF.

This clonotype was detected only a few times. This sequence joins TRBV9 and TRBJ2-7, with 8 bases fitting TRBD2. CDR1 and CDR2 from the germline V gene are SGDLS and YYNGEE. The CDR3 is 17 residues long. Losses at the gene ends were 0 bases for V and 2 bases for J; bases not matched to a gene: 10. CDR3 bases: TGTGCCAGCAGCGTAGTACGAGTCGGGAGGGCCCCCTACGAGCAGTACTTC. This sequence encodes CASSVVRVGRAPYEQYF.

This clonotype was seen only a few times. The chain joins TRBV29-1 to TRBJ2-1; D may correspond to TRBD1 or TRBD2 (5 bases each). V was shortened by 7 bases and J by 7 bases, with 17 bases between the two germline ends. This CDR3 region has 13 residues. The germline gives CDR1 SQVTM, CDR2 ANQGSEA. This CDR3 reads CSAGPGQKNEQFF. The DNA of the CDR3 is TGCAGCGCGGGACCGGGTCAGAAAAATGAGCAGTTCTTC.

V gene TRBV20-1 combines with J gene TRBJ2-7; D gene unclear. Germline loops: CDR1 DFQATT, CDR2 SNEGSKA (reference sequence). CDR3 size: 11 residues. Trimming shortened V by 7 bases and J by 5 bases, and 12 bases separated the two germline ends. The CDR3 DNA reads TGCAGTGTAGCCCTCTGGGACGAGCAGTACTTC. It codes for CSVALWDEQYF.

The CDR3 here is CASSLSGTSLETQYF. CDR3 nucleotide sequence: TGTGCCAGCAGCTTAAGCGGGACTAGTCTAGAGACCCAGTACTTC. V gene TRBV5-5 combines with J gene TRBJ2-5, with 8 positions matching TRBD2. The CDR3 loop spans 15 amino acids. Trimming at V came to 2 bases and at J to 4 bases, leaving 7 bases not matched to a gene. CDR1 and CDR2 from the germline V gene are SGHKS and YYEKEE (reference sequence).

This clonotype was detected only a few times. The CDR3 sequence is CSVEHSGGYTF. CDR3 in DNA: TGCAGCGTTGAACACTCGGGGGGCTACACCTTC. The chain combines TRBV29-1 with TRBJ1-2; D gene ambiguous. The CDR3 covers 11 residues. Per the germline V gene, CDR1 is SQVTM and CDR2 is ANQGSEA. The V and J ends lost 2 bases and 8 bases respectively, with 9 bases between them.

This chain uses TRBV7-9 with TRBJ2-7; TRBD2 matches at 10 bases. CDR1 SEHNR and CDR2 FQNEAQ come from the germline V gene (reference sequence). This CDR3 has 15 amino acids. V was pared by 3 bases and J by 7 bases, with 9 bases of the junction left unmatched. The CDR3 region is CASSFGTSAGTEQYF. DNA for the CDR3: TGTGCCAGCAGCTTCGGGACTAGCGCTGGTACGGAGCAGTACTTC. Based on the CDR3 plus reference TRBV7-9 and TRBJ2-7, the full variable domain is DTGVSQNPRHKITKRGQNVTFRCDPISEHNRLYWYRQTLGQGPEFLTYFQNEAQLEKSRLLSDRFSAERPKGSFSTLEIQRTEQGDSAMYLCASSFGTSAGTEQYFGPGTRLTVT.

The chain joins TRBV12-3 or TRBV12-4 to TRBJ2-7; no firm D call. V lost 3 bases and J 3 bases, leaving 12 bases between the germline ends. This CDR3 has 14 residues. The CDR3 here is CASSFERTSYEQYF. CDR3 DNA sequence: TGTGCCAGCAGTTTCGAGAGGACCAGCTACGAGCAGTACTTC.

The CDR3 protein is CASSVSVAGGKETQYF. CDR3 DNA sequence: TGCGCCAGCAGCGTGTCCGTGGCGGGAGGGAAAGAGACCCAGTACTTC. This rearrangement joins TRBV5-1 to TRBJ2-5; 9 bases are a match to TRBD2. CDR3 length: 16 residues. Per the germline V gene, CDR1 is SGHRS and CDR2 is YFSETQ. V lost 4 bases to trimming and J lost 3 bases; unmatched junction nucleotides: 10. The whole variable domain, remainder taken from reference TRBV5-1 and TRBJ2-5, is KAGVTQTPRYLIKTRGQQVTLSCSPISGHRSVSWYQQTPGQGLQFLFEYFSETQRNKGNFPGRFSGRQFSNSRSEMNVSTLELGDSALYLCASSVSVAGGKETQYFGPGTRLLVL.